The T cell receptor beta chain described here comes from a study of T cell responses to AZD1222 COVID-19 vaccine. Study-level points and caveats: Females outnumbered males among donors, who were mostly white British; clonal diversity was possibly underestimated.

The CDR3 covers 13 residues. V was trimmed by 6 bases and J by 4 bases, leaving 10 bases between them. Germline-derived CDR1 and CDR2 are MNHEY and SVGEGT. Remarks on this clone: Its cognate antigen is unknown.

The repertoire was sequenced with immunoSEQ multiplex PCR; TCRdb's copy has only in-frame clones and lacks some. This sample carries about 180,000 clones, about 86% of them seen once, and the ten largest clones take less than 0.55%. This TCR was sampled from an adult in good health. The chain has TRBV6-2 or TRBV6-3 and TRBJ2-1, with D maybe TRBD1 (5 bases). This sample comprised peripheral blood, obtained on day 0 of AZD1222 vaccination. The CDR3 DNA is TGTGCCAGCAGCCGGACATTATACAATGAGCAGTTCTTC. Translating gives CASSRTLYNEQFF.